Described below is a single T cell receptor (beta chain) sequence and its context. The sample originates from a study of blood T cell repertoires in COVID-19. Sequencing was performed with immunoSEQ multiplex PCR; in TCRdb, only in-frame clones are kept and a portion is missing. In the table there are roughly 250,000 clones, around nine tenths of which are singletons. Trimming shortened V by 2 bases and J by 4 bases, and 14 bases separated the two germline ends. The CDR3 totals 15 residues. CDR1 and CDR2 (germline): MGHDK, SYGVNS. The receptor was derived from a middle-aged woman who had recovered from COVID-19. Material: peripheral blood. This rearrangement joins TRBV25-1 to TRBJ1-1; D is undetermined. CDR3 sequence (DNA): TGTGCCAGCAGTGAAGTCTCGGGGAGCGGCACTGAAGCTTTCTTT. Its translation is CASSEVSGSGTEAFF.